A selection of T cell receptor beta chains follows, all from one sample in a study of vaccination and CD4 T cells after COVID-19. TCRdb called the PCR reads again in MiXCR, with one record for every CDR3 protein. The top ten clones hold about 18% of a sample with 9,500 to 15,000 distinct CDR3 sequences, roughly half of them seen once. These TCRs are of unknown antigen specificity. This material consisted of cultured CD4+ T cells from blood, taken after SARS-CoV-2 vaccination. These receptors all come from a human donor with COVID-19. Each CDR3 is given with its conserved first and last residue. The order of the fields is D gene, J gene, V gene, clone size, CDR3 DNA, CDR3 protein. A D gene is named only where the DNA matches it firmly. Clone size is given for some rows only: seen once, a few or many times, or a class if the clone is expanded.

- | TRBJ1-5 | TRBV6-1 | - | TGTGCCAGCACCTTGGACCTCCCCAATCAGCCCCAGCATTTT | CASTLDLPNQPQHF
- | TRBJ1-5 | TRBV19 | - | TGTGCCAGTAGTATCGGGGGGGCGCGAAGCAATCAGCCCCAGCATTTT | CASSIGGARSNQPQHF
- | TRBJ1-3 | TRBV6-1 | once | TGTGCCAGCAGTGAACAGACGTCTGGAAACACCATATATTTT | CASSEQTSGNTIYF
- | TRBJ2-5 | TRBV15 | - | TGTGCCACCAGCAGAGATCCGGGGGAGACCCAGTACTTC | CATSRDPGETQYF
- | TRBJ1-2 | TRBV7-6 | - | TGTGCCAGCAGCAGGGAGGGGGAAGGAGGCTACACCTTC | CASSREGEGGYTF
- | TRBJ1-1 | TRBV19 | few | TGTGCCAGTAGCCTGTTACAGAGGCTCAACACTGAAGCTTTCTTT | CASSLLQRLNTEAFF
- | TRBJ2-5 | TRBV15 | - | TGTGCCGCCAGCAGAGTCAGGGGGACTCAAGAGACCCAGTACTTC | CAASRVRGTQETQYF
TRBD1 | TRBJ1-1 | TRBV30 | - | TGTGCCTGGGGACAGGGGGACACTGAAGCTTTCTTT | CAWGQGDTEAFF
TRBD1 | TRBJ1-2 | TRBV28 | - | TGTGCCAGCAACCCGACAGGGTTTAGTTATGGCTACACCTTC | CASNPTGFSYGYTF
- | TRBJ1-2 | TRBV6-1 | few | TGTGCCAGCCGAAAAGGGCTCCTCTATGGCTACACCTTC | CASRKGLLYGYTF
TRBD1 | TRBJ2-1 | TRBV7-3 | - | TGTGCCAGCAGCTTACAGGGGGCCTCCTACAATGAGCAGTTCTTC | CASSLQGASYNEQFF
- | TRBJ2-4 | TRBV19 | - | TGTGCCAGTAGTATAAGAGGGGAGGCCAAAAACATTCAGTACTTC | CASSIRGEAKNIQYF
- | TRBJ2-1 | TRBV11-3 | - | TGTGCCAGCAGCTTGAAGGTAGTATCCTACAATGAGCAGTTCTTC | CASSLKVVSYNEQFF
- | TRBJ2-3 | TRBV6-1 | - | TGTGCCAGCAGCCGGGCGGGTTTGACAGATACGCAGTATTTT | CASSRAGLTDTQYF
- | TRBJ1-5 | TRBV19 | - | TGTGCCAGTAGTATGGAGAGTAGCAATCAGCCCCAGCATTTT | CASSMESSNQPQHF
- | TRBJ2-3 | TRBV29-1 | medium-sized | TGCAGCGTTGAAGATTCAGATACGCAGTATTTT | CSVEDSDTQYF
- | TRBJ1-1 | TRBV20-1 | - | TGCAGTGCTAGCCCCCACGCCATGAACACTGAAGCTTTCTTT | CSASPHAMNTEAFF
- | TRBJ1-1 | TRBV6-1 | - | TGTGCCAGCAGTCCCCCCGGGACTGAAGCTTTCTTT | CASSPPGTEAFF
- | TRBJ2-5 | TRBV5-1 | - | TGCGCCAGCAGCATACAGGGACAAGAGACCCAGTACTTC | CASSIQGQETQYF
TRBD2 | TRBJ2-4 | TRBV20-1 | - | TGCAGTGCTTCAGCGGGGGCCCTAGCCAAAAACATTCAGTACTTC | CSASAGALAKNIQYF
- | TRBJ2-7 | TRBV6-4 | - | TGTGCCACCTCGAGTTCACGGGCCTACGAGCAGTACTTC | CATSSSRAYEQYF
TRBD1 | TRBJ1-6 | TRBV6-1 | few | TGTGCCAGCAGGACAGGGGGTGTGAAAAATTCACCCCTCCACTTT | CASRTGGVKNSPLHF